The 3 T cell receptor beta chains listed next were all sequenced from one sample in a study of spatial heterogeneity in lung cancer. Study-level points and caveats: It was found that expanded intratumoral alpha and beta TCR counts tracked tumor mutation counts.

Time point in this sample: sample taken at primary tumor resection. TCRdb re-analysed the 5' RACE reads in MiXCR, keeping a single row per CDR3 protein. The sample has 4,000 to 5,500 distinct CDR3 sequences; under 7.5% are singletons. No antigen is known for these receptors. The sequencing here drew on lung tumor tissue, taken at surgery. These receptors came from a male donor with early-stage non-small cell lung cancer.

Sample share makes this clonotype medium-sized. The rearrangement joins TRBV15 to TRBJ1-1; 10 bases agree with TRBD1. J gave up 6 bases and V 0 bases, and 4 bases lay outside the gene matches. This CDR3 spans 15 amino acids. The germline CDR1 and CDR2 sequences are LNHNV and YYDKDF (reference sequence). The CDR3 nucleotides are TGTGCCACCAGCAGAGATTACGGACAGGGGGCTGAAGCTTTCTTT. It translates to CATSRDYGQGAEAFF. Looking up the rest from reference TRBV15 and TRBJ1-1 gives the full variable domain: DAMVIQNPRYQVTQFGKPVTLSCSQTLNHNVMYWYQQKSSQAPKLLFHYYDKDFNNEADTPDNFQSRRPNTSFCFLDIRSPGLGDTAMYLCATSRDYGQGAEAFFGQGTRLTVV.

This clonotype is deemed large (0.1 to 1%). The rearrangement uses TRBV5-5 and TRBJ2-1, with 7 bases identical to TRBD1. The germline gives CDR1 SGHKS, CDR2 YYEKEE (reference sequence). The CDR3 extends over 15 amino acids. V lost 4 bases to trimming and J lost 6 bases; unmatched junction nucleotides: 10. For the CDR3, the DNA is TGTGCCAGCAGCACGTCTGGGACAGCTCTCAATGAGCAGTTCTTC. Its translation is CASSTSGTALNEQFF.

Worth noting for this clonotype: A read error may account for a junction end that differs from germline. The V call is TRBV6-5, the J call TRBJ2-7; perhaps D is TRBD1 or TRBD2 (7 bases each). Germline assignment: CDR1 MNHEY and CDR2 SVGAGI. The CDR3 is 12 residues long. CDR3 protein: CASTSAGQSLTF. CDR3 nucleotide sequence: TGTGCCAGCACTTCAGCGGGACAGAGCCTAACCTTC.